These T cell receptor beta chains were read from a single sample in a study of post-analysis software for immune sequencing data. In TCRdb, the PCR reads were re-called with MiXCR into one record per CDR3 protein. The data hold roughly 540,000 distinct CDR3 sequences, with around 34% observed a single time. The sequenced sample consisted of blood. The origin of the receptors is a girl between 2 and 17 years old with multiple sclerosis. Each CDR3 is given with its conserved first and last residue. A D gene is named only where the DNA matches it firmly. The size of a clone is reported for some rows only, either as once, few or many, or as a class for expanded clones.

>TRBD1|-|TRBJ2-5|TRBV12-3/TRBV12-4
CASSSTGVEIQYF
TGTGCCAGCAGTTCCACAGGGGTAGAGATCCAGTACTTC
>TRBD2|-|TRBJ2-5|TRBV7-7
CASSSKGGGETQYF
TGTGCTAGCAGTTCCAAGGGCGGGGGAGAGACCCAGTACTTC
>TRBD1|-|TRBJ2-1|TRBV5-1
CASSPASGTGYYEQFF
TGCGCCAGCAGCCCTGCCTCCGGGACAGGTTACTATGAGCAGTTCTTC
>TRBD2|few|TRBJ2-6|TRBV7-3
CASSLNFGGSGANVLTF
TGTGCCAGCAGCTTAAATTTCGGGGGGTCTGGGGCCAACGTCCTGACTTTC
>TRBD1|-|TRBJ1-5|TRBV20-1
CSASPGTVNQPQHF
TGCAGTGCTAGCCCCGGGACAGTCAATCAGCCCCAGCATTTT
>-|-|TRBJ1-1|TRBV28
CASSLLQGLSGTEAFF
TGTGCCAGCAGTTTATTGCAGGGTCTGTCTGGCACTGAAGCTTTCTTT
>TRBD1|-|TRBJ2-1|TRBV14
CASSQRTGGYNEQFF
TGTGCCAGCAGCCAGAGGACAGGGGGGTACAATGAGCAGTTCTTC
>-|-|TRBJ2-1|TRBV12-3/TRBV12-4
CASSPRRGTNNEQFF
TGTGCCAGCAGTCCCCGGAGGGGAACTAACAATGAGCAGTTCTTC
>-|-|TRBJ1-5|TRBV6-5
CASSRDDRYQPQHF
TGTGCCAGCAGTAGGGACGATCGATATCAGCCCCAGCATTTT
>-|-|TRBJ2-1|TRBV5-1
CASSLVVGSEQFF
TGCGCCAGCAGCTTGGTTGTGGGGAGTGAGCAGTTCTTC
>-|-|TRBJ2-5|TRBV5-6
CASSLDSGETQYF
TGTGCCAGCAGCTTGGATTCCGGCGAGACCCAGTACTTC
>-|-|TRBJ1-5|TRBV4-1
CASSQGTLRASNQPQHF
TGCGCCAGCAGCCAGGGTACCCTCAGGGCTAGCAATCAGCCCCAGCATTTT
>-|-|TRBJ2-5|TRBV7-6
CASSLAGAVQETQYF
TGTGCCAGCAGCTTAGCCGGGGCAGTACAAGAGACCCAGTACTTC
>-|-|TRBJ2-3|TRBV9
CASSRRVGTDTQYF
TGTGCCAGCAGCCGACGCGTAGGCACAGATACGCAGTATTTT
>TRBD2|-|TRBJ2-3|TRBV20-1
CSATLGGVTDTQYF
TGCAGTGCTACCCTGGGGGGGGTCACAGATACGCAGTATTTT
>-|-|TRBJ1-6|TRBV6-5
CASRSSTGSPLHF
TGTGCCAGCAGATCCTCCACGGGTTCACCCCTCCACTTT